One sample yielded the 4 T cell receptor beta chains listed below, sequenced in a study of T cells in Graves' hyperthyroidism and ophthalmopathy. Regions amplified from RNA transcripts were the TCR beta CDR3 regions. First-round RT-PCR with HTBI primers amplified the TCR CDR3 region. TCRdb reprocessed the multiplex PCR reads via MiXCR and lists one record per CDR3 protein. The data contain approximately 200,000 distinct CDR3 sequences, around 20% of them singletons. The sequencing sample was made of blood. All receptors come from a man aged 35-49 years with Graves' hyperthyroidism.

This clonotype appeared many times. The V call is TRBV20-1, the J call TRBJ1-5; D is unresolved. Per the germline V gene, CDR1 is DFQATT and CDR2 is SNEGSKA (reference sequence). V was trimmed by 3 bases and J by 1 base, leaving 7 bases between them. CDR3 size: 13 residues. The CDR3 reads CSARVYSNQPQHF. DNA for the CDR3: TGCAGTGCTAGGGTGTACAGCAATCAGCCCCAGCATTTT.

This clonotype was seen at least ten times. This chain links TRBV4-3 with TRBJ1-1; TRBD1 aligns across 9 bases. Trimming at V came to 0 bases and at J to 10 bases, leaving 3 bases not matched to a gene. The CDR3 spans 13 residues. Germline CDR1 LGHNA, CDR2 YSLEER. In nucleotides, the CDR3 is TGCGCCAGCAGCCAAGATAGGGGACAGGGAGCTTTCTTT. Amino acids: CASSQDRGQGAFF.

The chain uses TRBV30 and TRBJ2-1; a possible D gene is TRBD2 (5 bases). The CDR3 has 16 residues. Germline values: CDR1 GTSNPN, CDR2 SVGIG (reference sequence). Deletions cut 3 bases from V and 6 bases from J, with 21 bases between. Here the CDR3 reads CAWSPLGLPKVNEQFF. The CDR3 nucleotides read TGTGCCTGGAGCCCCCTAGGACTCCCCAAGGTCAATGAGCAGTTCTTC. Drawing the rest from reference TRBV30 and TRBJ2-1, the complete variable domain is SQTIHQWPATLVQPVGSPLSLECTVEGTSNPNLYWYRQAAGRGLQLLFYSVGIGQISSEVPQNLSASRPQDRQFILSSKKLLLSDSGFYLCAWSPLGLPKVNEQFFGPGTRLTVL.

The chain carries TRBV27 and TRBJ1-6; a possible D gene is TRBD1 (5 bases). The V gene lost 4 bases and the J gene lost 14 bases, with 15 bases spanning the gap. CDR1 and CDR2 from the germline V gene are MNHEY and SMNVEV (reference sequence). The CDR3 length is 13 residues. As DNA, the CDR3 is TGTGCCAGCAGTTCGAGAGGGGTTTTCACCCTCCACTTT. Its translation is CASSSRGVFTLHF.